This TCR beta chain was profiled in a study of blood T cell repertoires in COVID-19. Study details: COVID-19 samples, acute and convalescent, were from the United States, Italy and Spain. Sources were T cells, B-cell-depleted T cells, or PBMCs; the material itself was cDNA or gDNA.

Germline CDR1 MNHEY, CDR2 SMNVEV (reference sequence). The CDR3 is 13 residues long. Trimming took off 3 bases at V and 2 bases at J, with 4 bases between the two ends. In the original analysis: Reference gene primer amplification gave estimated nucleated cell counts. Method: immunoSEQ multiplex PCR; TCRdb's copy keeps in-frame clones and lacks some. The V and J calls and the clone size are those of that table, but D and trimming were determined from the DNA. The data show about 270,000 clones, 89% seen once. Sequenced material: peripheral blood. The chain employs TRBV27 and TRBJ2-2; D is unresolved. The TCR sequence derives from a man aged 45 to 65 with acute or convalescent COVID-19. CDR3: CASSLANTGELFF. The CDR3, as DNA: TGTGCCAGCAGTTTGGCTAACACCGGGGAGCTGTTTTTT.